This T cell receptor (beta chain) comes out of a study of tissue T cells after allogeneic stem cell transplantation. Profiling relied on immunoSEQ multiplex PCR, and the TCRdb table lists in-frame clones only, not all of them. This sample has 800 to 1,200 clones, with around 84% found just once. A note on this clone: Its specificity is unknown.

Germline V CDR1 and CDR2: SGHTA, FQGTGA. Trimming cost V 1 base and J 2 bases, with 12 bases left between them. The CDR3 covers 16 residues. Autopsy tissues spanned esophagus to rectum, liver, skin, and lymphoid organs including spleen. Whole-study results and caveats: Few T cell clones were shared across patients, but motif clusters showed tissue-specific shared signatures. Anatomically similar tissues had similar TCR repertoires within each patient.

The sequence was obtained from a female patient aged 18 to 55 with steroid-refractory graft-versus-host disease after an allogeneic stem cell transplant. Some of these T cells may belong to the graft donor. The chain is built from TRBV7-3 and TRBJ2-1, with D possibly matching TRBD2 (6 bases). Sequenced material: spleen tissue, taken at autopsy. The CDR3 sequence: CASSLNPGEPYNEQFF. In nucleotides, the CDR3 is TGTGCCAGCAGCTTAAATCCGGGAGAACCCTACAATGAGCAGTTCTTC. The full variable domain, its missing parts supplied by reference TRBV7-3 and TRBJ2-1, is GAGVSQTPSNKVTEKGKYVELRCDPISGHTALYWYRQSLGQGPEFLIYFQGTGAADDSGLPNDRFFAVRPEGSVSTLKIQRTERGDSAVYLCASSLNPGEPYNEQFFGPGTRLTVL.